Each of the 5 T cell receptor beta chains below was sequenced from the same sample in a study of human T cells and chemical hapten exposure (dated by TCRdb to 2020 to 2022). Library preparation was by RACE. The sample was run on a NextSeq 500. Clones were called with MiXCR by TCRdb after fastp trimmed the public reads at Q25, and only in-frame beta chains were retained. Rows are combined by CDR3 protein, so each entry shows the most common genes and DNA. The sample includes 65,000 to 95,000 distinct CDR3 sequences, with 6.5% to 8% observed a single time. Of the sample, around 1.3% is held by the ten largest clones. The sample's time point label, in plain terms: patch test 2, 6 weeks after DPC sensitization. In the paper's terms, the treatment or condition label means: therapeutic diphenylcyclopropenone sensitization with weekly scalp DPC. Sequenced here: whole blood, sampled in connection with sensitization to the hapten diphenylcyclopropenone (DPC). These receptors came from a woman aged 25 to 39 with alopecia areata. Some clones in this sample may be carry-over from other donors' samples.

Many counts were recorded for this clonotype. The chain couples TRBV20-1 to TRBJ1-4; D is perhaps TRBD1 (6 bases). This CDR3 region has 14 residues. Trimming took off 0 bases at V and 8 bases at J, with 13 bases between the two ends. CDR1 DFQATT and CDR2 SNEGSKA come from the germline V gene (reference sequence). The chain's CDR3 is CSARDRRGAEKLFF. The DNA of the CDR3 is TGCAGTGCTAGAGATAGGCGGGGGGCCGAAAAACTGTTTTTT.

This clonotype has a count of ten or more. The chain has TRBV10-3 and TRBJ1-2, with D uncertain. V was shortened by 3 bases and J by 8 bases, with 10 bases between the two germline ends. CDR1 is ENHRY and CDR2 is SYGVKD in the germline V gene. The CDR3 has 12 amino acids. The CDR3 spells CAISDKREGYTF. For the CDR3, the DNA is TGTGCCATCAGTGATAAACGGGAAGGCTACACCTTC.

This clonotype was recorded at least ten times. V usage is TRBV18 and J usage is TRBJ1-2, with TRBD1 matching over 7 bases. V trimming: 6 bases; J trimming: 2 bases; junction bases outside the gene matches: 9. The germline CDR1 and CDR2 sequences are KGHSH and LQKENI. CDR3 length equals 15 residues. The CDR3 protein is CASSERQGVNYGYTF. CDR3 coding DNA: TGTGCCAGCTCCGAACGACAGGGAGTGAACTATGGCTACACCTTC.

In nucleotides, the CDR3 is TGTGCCACCAGCGCAACAAGGGACAGGGCGGTATTTGCTTTCTTT. Translated: CATSATRDRAVFAFF. V is TRBV15 and J is TRBJ1-1; the match to TRBD1 covers 9 bases. Germline CDR1 reads LNHNV; CDR2 reads YYDKDF (reference sequence). V gave up 5 bases and J gave up 11 bases; unmatched junction bases: 15. The CDR3 runs to 15 residues.

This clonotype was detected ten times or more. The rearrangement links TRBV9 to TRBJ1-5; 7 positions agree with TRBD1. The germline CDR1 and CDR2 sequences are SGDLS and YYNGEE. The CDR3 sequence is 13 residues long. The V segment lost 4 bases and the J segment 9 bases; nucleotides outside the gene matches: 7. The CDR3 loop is CASSPGGSGPQHF. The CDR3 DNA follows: TGTGCCAGCAGCCCAGGGGGGTCTGGGCCCCAGCATTTT.